This T cell receptor beta chain appears in the sequencing data of a study of Ad26.COV2.S vaccination and SARS-CoV-2 variants. Treatment here: over 15 received Ad26.COV2.S at low or high dose, single or two shots; roughly five received placebo; per-sample allocation not given. The samples date from day 63 after the first vaccine or placebo injection. Study-wide findings and caveats: Spike-specific TCR breadth was greater after Ad26.COV2.S than placebo.

Germline CDR1 SGHRS, CDR2 YFSETQ. V was shortened by 0 bases and J by 5 bases, with 14 bases between the two germline ends. The CDR3 has 15 residues. The sample holds many counts of this clone. Its antigen is undetermined. Clones were read by immunoSEQ multiplex PCR, and TCRdb kept only the in-frame ones, dropping some. The sample yields a few hundred thousand clones, roughly 90% seen once. The source was peripheral blood, collected in a trial of Ad26.COV2.S vaccine versus placebo. V usage is TRBV5-1 and J usage is TRBJ2-5; weak D call: TRBD2 (7 bases). This TCR came from a person aged 18-60 years who received the Ad26.COV2.S COVID-19 vaccine or a placebo. The CDR3 DNA follows: TGCGCCAGCAGCTTGGAAGGGGGGGAGATCGAGACCCAGTACTTC. Encoded protein: CASSLEGGEIETQYF.